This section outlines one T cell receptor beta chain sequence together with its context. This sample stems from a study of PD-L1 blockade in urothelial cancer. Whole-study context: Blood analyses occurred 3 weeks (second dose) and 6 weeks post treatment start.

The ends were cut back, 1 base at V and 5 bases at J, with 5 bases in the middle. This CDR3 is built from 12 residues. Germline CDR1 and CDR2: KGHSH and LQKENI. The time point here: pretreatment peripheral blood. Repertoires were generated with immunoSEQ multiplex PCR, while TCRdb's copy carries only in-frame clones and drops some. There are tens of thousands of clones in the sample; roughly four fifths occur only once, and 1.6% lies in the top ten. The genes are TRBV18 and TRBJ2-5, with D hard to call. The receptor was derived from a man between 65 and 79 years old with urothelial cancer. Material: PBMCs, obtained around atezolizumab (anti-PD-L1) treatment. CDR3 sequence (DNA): TGTGCCAGCTCACCACGTCCGGAGACCCAGTACTTC. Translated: CASSPRPETQYF.